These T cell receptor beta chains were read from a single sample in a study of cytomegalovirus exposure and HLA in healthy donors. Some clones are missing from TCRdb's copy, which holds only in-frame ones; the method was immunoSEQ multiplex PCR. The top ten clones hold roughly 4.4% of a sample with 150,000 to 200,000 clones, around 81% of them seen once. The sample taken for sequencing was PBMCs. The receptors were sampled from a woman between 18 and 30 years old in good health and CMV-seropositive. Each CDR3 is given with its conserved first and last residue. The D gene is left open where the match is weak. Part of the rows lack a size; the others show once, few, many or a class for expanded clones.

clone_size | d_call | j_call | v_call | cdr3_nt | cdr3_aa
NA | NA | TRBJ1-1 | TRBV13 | TGTGCCAGCAGCTTGGAGGGGTTGGAAGCTTTCTTT | CASSLEGLEAFF
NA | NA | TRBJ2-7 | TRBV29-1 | TGCAGCGTGAAAAAGACAGCATACGAGCAGTACTTC | CSVKKTAYEQYF
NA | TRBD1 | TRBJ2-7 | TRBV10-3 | TGTGCCATCAGGACAGGGGACGAGCAGTACTTC | CAIRTGDEQYF
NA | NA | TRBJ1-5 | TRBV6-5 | TGTGCCAGCAGCCTTAGACAGGGCAATCAGCCCCAGCATTTT | CASSLRQGNQPQHF
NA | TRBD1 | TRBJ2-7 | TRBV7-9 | TGTGCCAGCAGCCGAAACGGACAGGGAAGCGAGCAGTACTTC | CASSRNGQGSEQYF
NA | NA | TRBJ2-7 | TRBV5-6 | TGTGCCAGCAGCTCGTATACTTACGAGCAGTACTTC | CASSSYTYEQYF
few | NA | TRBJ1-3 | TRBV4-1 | TGCGCCAGCAGCCGGGGCGGATTAATTTTGGCTGGAAACACCATATATTTT | CASSRGGLILAGNTIYF
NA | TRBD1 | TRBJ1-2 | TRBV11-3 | TGTGCCAGCAGCCCGGGCTTTCTCGTTGACAGGGGCCTTAACTATGGCTACACCTTC | CASSPGFLVDRGLNYGYTF
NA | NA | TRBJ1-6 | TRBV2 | TGTGCCCTCCGGACAGAAAATAATTCACCCCTCCACTTT | CALRTENNSPLHF
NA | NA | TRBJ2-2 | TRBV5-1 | TGCGCCAGCAGCTTGGAACTGACCGGGGAGCTGTTTTTT | CASSLELTGELFF
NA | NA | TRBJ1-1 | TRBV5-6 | TGTGCCAGCAGCTTGTTGTACAGGAACACTGAAGCTTTCTTT | CASSLLYRNTEAFF
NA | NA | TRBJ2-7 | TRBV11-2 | TGTGCCAGCAGTTTGAACGGCCTGGAGTACGAGCAGTACTTC | CASSLNGLEYEQYF
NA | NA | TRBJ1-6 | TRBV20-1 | TGCAGTGCTAACCGGGTTACTAGACTCCACTTT | CSANRVTRLHF
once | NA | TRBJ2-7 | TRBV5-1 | TGCGCCAGCAGCCCAGATTTAGGAGGTAAGGTACACTACGAGCAGTACTTC | CASSPDLGGKVHYEQYF
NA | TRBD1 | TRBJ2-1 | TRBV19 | TGTGCCAGTAGTATAGCCCGGGACAGGGTCAACAATGAGCAGTTCTTC | CASSIARDRVNNEQFF
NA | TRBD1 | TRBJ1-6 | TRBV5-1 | TGCGCCAGCAGCTTGGAGACAGGGCCCTCTGGGCCCCTCCACTTT | CASSLETGPSGPLHF
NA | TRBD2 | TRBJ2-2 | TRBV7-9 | TGTGCCAGCAGCTCGCCGTGGACTCCCGGGACTAGGGTTATCGGGGAGCTGTTTTTT | CASSSPWTPGTRVIGELFF
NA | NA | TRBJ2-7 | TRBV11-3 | TGTGCCAGCAGCTTTCAGGGGAACTACGAGCAGTACTTC | CASSFQGNYEQYF
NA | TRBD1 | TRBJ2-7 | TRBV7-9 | TGTGCCAGCAGCGGACAGGGACCCTACGAGCAGTACTTC | CASSGQGPYEQYF
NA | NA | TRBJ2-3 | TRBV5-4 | TGTGCCAGCAGCCCAGGAGGGCGGACAGGACAAGATACGCAGTATTTT | CASSPGGRTGQDTQYF
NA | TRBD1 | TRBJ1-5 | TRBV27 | TGTGCCAGCAGTGAGGGGACAGCTTATCAGCCCCAGCATTTT | CASSEGTAYQPQHF
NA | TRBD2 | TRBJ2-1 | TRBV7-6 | TGTGCCAGCAGCGCTAGCGGGGGCCCCCACAATGAGCAGTTCTTC | CASSASGGPHNEQFF
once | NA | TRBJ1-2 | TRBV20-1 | TGCAGTGCGGAGGGGGGAGGGGGCTACACCTTC | CSAEGGGGYTF
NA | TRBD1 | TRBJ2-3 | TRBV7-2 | TGTGCCAGCAGCTTAGGAGGGGGCGAGTCAGATACGCAGTATTTT | CASSLGGGESDTQYF
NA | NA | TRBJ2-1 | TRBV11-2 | TGTGCCAGCAGCTTTACAGGGCAACCTACTTACAATGAGCAGTTCTTC | CASSFTGQPTYNEQFF
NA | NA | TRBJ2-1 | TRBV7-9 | TGTGCCAGCAGCTTAGCGCAGGGAAAATACAATGAGCAGTTCTTC | CASSLAQGKYNEQFF
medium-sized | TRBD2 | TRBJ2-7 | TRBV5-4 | TGTGCCAGCAGCACTAGGGGGCGCGGGGGACTAGCCCACGAGCAGTACTTC | CASSTRGRGGLAHEQYF
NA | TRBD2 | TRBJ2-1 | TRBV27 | TGTGCCAGCAGTCCAAGGGGGACTAGCGGGGGGGCAGGGGAGCAGTTCTTC | CASSPRGTSGGAGEQFF
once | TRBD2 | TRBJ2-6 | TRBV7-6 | TGTGCCAGCAGCCATGACAAGCGGGGGGACCCCTCTGGGGCCAACGTCCTGACTTTC | CASSHDKRGDPSGANVLTF
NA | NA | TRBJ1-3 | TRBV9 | TGTGCCAGCAGCTCATCGGCCAGGGCGTTATATTTT | CASSSSARALYF
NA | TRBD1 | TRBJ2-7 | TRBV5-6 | TGTGCCAGCAGCCCCTGGGACAGGGGCTACGAGCAGTACTTC | CASSPWDRGYEQYF
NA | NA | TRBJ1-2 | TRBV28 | TGTGCCCTGCGGGGAAAAAGCTATGGCTACACCTTC | CALRGKSYGYTF
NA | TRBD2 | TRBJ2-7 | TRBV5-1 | TGCGCCAGCAGCTTGGATCCAGCGGGGGCCTACGAGCAGTACTTC | CASSLDPAGAYEQYF
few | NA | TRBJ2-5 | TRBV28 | TGTGCCAGCAGTTTTGGGGCAGCGACCCCAGAAGAGACCCAGTACTTC | CASSFGAATPEETQYF
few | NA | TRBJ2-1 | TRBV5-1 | TGCGCCAGCAGCTTGGTAGGTCAGGGTAGGAATGAGCAGTTCTTC | CASSLVGQGRNEQFF